This T cell receptor beta chain was observed in a study of cytomegalovirus exposure and HLA in healthy donors. General observations from the study: Indistinguishable V segments, including TRBV6-2 and TRBV6-3, were excluded.

Comment on this clone: Antigen specificity is unknown.

The PCR ran on 60 Vbeta and 13 Jbeta primers. TCRdb's table, derived via immunoSEQ multiplex PCR, lists solely in-frame clones and lacks some. The sample shows 100,000 or so clones, and about 0.59% sits with its ten largest clones. Unrecorded immune exposures were likely, despite nominal health at sampling. V lost 3 bases and J lost 0, with 6 bases in between. Germline CDR1 and CDR2: MNHNS and SASEGT. The CDR3 totals 14 residues. Sequenced input: PBMCs. The source of this sequence is a man aged 50-60 years in good health and CMV-seronegative. V gene TRBV6-1 combines with J gene TRBJ1-5; D is uncertain. The CDR3: CASSERYSNQPQHF. In DNA form, the CDR3 reads TGTGCCAGCAGTGAGAGATATAGCAATCAGCCCCAGCATTTT.